This T cell receptor beta chain comes out of a study of early T cells in non-severe SARS-CoV-2 infection. This clonotype has at least ten counts. Germline CDR1 and CDR2: LGHNA and YSLEER. This CDR3 region has 17 residues. The J segment lost 4 bases and the V segment lost 1 base, leaving 11 bases of the junction unmatched. TCRdb reprocessed the 5' RACE reads with MiXCR, giving one entry per CDR3 protein. The profile shows about 60,000 distinct CDR3 sequences, around 13% of them singletons. Sequenced sample: whole blood. The chain carries TRBV4-3 and TRBJ1-2; 8 bases map to TRBD1. The receptor comes from an adult who was a healthcare worker with PCR-confirmed SARS-CoV-2 infection or an uninfected control (not recorded which). The CDR3 bases are TGCGCCAGCAGCCAAGGGGCTCTGAACAGGGGGGTCTATGGCTACACCTTC. Translating it yields CASSQGALNRGVYGYTF.